A selection of T cell receptor beta chains follows, all from one sample in a study of neurological immune-mediated disorders. TCRdb passed the 5' RACE reads through MiXCR, listing each CDR3 protein once. The sample records about 59,000 distinct CDR3 sequences, roughly 3.5% being singletons. Specimen: PBMCs. The receptors were gathered from a woman in her 30s with multiple sclerosis. CDR3s include the opening cysteine and the closing phenylalanine or tryptophan. The D gene is left open where the match is weak. Some rows mark clone size as missing; the rest say once, few, many or name a class of expanded clone.

d_gene,j_gene,v_gene,abundance,CDR3aa,CDR3nt
-,TRBJ2-1,TRBV20-1,many,CSARDRGVQFF,TGCAGTGCTAGAGATAGGGGAGTGCAGTTCTTC
TRBD1,TRBJ2-3,TRBV20-1,many,CSAGRDSSYSTDTQYF,TGCAGTGCTGGACGGGACAGCAGTTACAGCACAGATACGCAGTATTTT
TRBD2,TRBJ2-5,TRBV5-1,many,CASSTGLAGGETQYF,TGCGCCAGCAGCACGGGACTAGCGGGAGGAGAGACCCAGTACTTC
-,TRBJ2-2,TRBV11-2,many,CASTLGTMAGTGELFF,TGTGCCAGCACCCTAGGGACCATGGCCGGCACCGGGGAGCTGTTTTTT
-,TRBJ2-3,TRBV11-2,-,CASRRTSTDTQYF,TGTGCCAGCAGACGAACTAGCACAGATACGCAGTATTTT
TRBD1,TRBJ2-4,TRBV7-2,many,CASRDGQGGNIQYF,TGTGCCAGCAGGGACGGACAGGGAGGAAACATTCAGTACTTC
TRBD1,TRBJ1-3,TRBV30,once,CAWGDSRNTIYF,TGTGCCTGGGGGGACAGCAGGAACACCATATATTTT
TRBD1,TRBJ1-5,TRBV12-3/TRBV12-4,many,CASSGTGVYQPQHF,TGTGCCAGCAGTGGGACAGGGGTGTATCAGCCCCAGCATTTT
TRBD1,TRBJ2-1,TRBV20-1,many,CSAPTGGSYNEQFF,TGCAGTGCCCCTACAGGGGGCTCCTACAATGAGCAGTTCTTC
TRBD1,TRBJ1-1,TRBV19,many,CASKGTGTPQPEAFF,TGTGCCAGTAAGGGGACAGGGACACCCCAGCCTGAAGCTTTCTTT
-,TRBJ1-5,TRBV20-1,many,CSAYRQLNQPQHF,TGCAGTGCCTATCGACAGCTCAATCAGCCCCAGCATTTT
-,TRBJ2-2,TRBV7-2,many,CASRRQEMNTGELFF,TGTGCCAGCAGAAGACAGGAGATGAACACCGGGGAGCTGTTTTTT
-,TRBJ2-3,TRBV7-2,many,CASSRSTDTQYF,TGTGCCAGCAGTCGGAGCACAGATACGCAGTATTTT
-,TRBJ2-1,TRBV27,many,CASSLQRIYNEQFF,TGTGCCAGCAGTTTACAGCGCATCTACAATGAGCAGTTCTTC
-,TRBJ1-1,TRBV11-3,many,CASSLVARRGAFF,TGTGCCAGCAGCTTAGTGGCCCGACGAGGAGCTTTCTTT
-,TRBJ2-7,TRBV7-9,many,CASSRRGGATYEQYF,TGTGCCAGCAGTCGAAGGGGCGGGGCGACCTACGAGCAGTACTTC
-,TRBJ2-4,TRBV14,many,CASSPRAELAKKIQYF,TGTGCCAGCAGCCCTCGCGCAGAGTTAGCCAAAAAAATTCAGTACTTC
-,TRBJ2-3,TRBV7-2,many,CASSLVRDTQYF,TGTGCCAGCAGCTTAGTCCGGGATACGCAGTATTTT
TRBD1,TRBJ1-6,TRBV5-1,many,CASSLTGDYNSPLNF,TGCGCCAGCAGCTTAACAGGGGACTATAATTCACCCCTCAACTTT
-,TRBJ2-2,TRBV6-2/TRBV6-3,many,CASNLPYRGSLFF,TGTGCCAGCAACCTCCCTTACCGGGGATCACTGTTTTTT
-,TRBJ2-2,TRBV6-2/TRBV6-3,large,CASTGTYNTGELFF,TGTGCCAGCACAGGGACCTATAACACCGGGGAGCTGTTTTTT
-,TRBJ2-7,TRBV11-1,many,CASSHPFYEQYF,TGTGCCAGCAGCCATCCCTTCTACGAGCAGTACTTC
-,TRBJ1-1,TRBV5-1,-,CASSMGTGEGAFF,TGCGCCAGCAGCATGGGGACGGGGGAAGGAGCTTTCTTT
TRBD1,TRBJ1-1,TRBV29-1,many,CSVPGTGNTEAFF,TGCAGCGTCCCAGGGACAGGGAACACTGAAGCTTTCTTT
TRBD1,TRBJ1-2,TRBV5-1,many,CASSLELGQGAYGYTF,TGCGCCAGCAGCTTGGAGTTGGGACAGGGGGCCTATGGCTACACCTTC
-,TRBJ1-5,TRBV6-5,-,CASSYTRGQPQNF,TGTGCCAGCAGTTACACCCGGGGGCAGCCCCAGAATTTT
TRBD2,TRBJ2-7,TRBV3-1,many,CSSSQGLAGLYEQYF,TGTTCCAGCAGCCAAGGCCTAGCGGGACTCTACGAGCAGTACTTC
TRBD2,TRBJ2-7,TRBV24-1,many,CATSAPEGTSGRYEQYF,TGTGCCACCAGTGCCCCGGAGGGGACTAGCGGGCGCTACGAGCAGTACTTC
-,TRBJ1-1,TRBV12-3/TRBV12-4,many,CASSVRDNTEAFF,TGTGCCAGCAGTGTCAGGGATAACACTGAAGCTTTCTTT
TRBD1,TRBJ2-2,TRBV7-7,many,CASSPRQGVTGELFF,TGTGCTAGCAGCCCCAGACAGGGGGTCACCGGGGAGCTGTTTTTT
-,TRBJ2-4,TRBV5-1,many,CASSLGLLAKNIQYF,TGCGCCAGCAGCCTGGGCTTACTAGCCAAAAACATTCAGTACTTC
TRBD2,TRBJ2-7,TRBV20-1,many,CSASSSGSYEQYF,TGCAGTGCTAGCTCTAGCGGGAGTTACGAGCAGTACTTC
-,TRBJ1-6,TRBV4-1,many,CASSHLNSPLHF,TGCGCCAGCAGCCACCTGAATTCACCCCTCCACTTT
-,TRBJ2-6,TRBV10-3,many,CAINQGGSSGANVLTF,TGTGCCATCAACCAAGGCGGAAGCTCTGGGGCCAACGTCCTGACTTTC
TRBD2,TRBJ2-3,TRBV5-1,many,CASSLLAGETTDTQYF,TGCGCCAGCAGCTTGCTAGCGGGGGAGACCACAGATACGCAGTATTTT
-,TRBJ2-7,TRBV9,many,CASSEVADSYEQYF,TGTGCCAGCAGCGAGGTAGCTGACTCCTACGAGCAGTACTTC
-,TRBJ2-5,TRBV20-1,many,CSASEIAAQETQYF,TGCAGTGCTAGCGAAATAGCGGCCCAAGAGACCCAGTACTTC
-,TRBJ2-1,TRBV20-1,many,CSARDPGMRSYNEQFF,TGCAGTGCTAGAGATCCGGGAATGAGATCCTACAATGAGCAGTTCTTC
-,TRBJ2-5,TRBV5-1,many,CASSLGPTRGQETQYF,TGCGCCAGCAGCTTGGGTCCTACTCGGGGCCAAGAGACCCAGTACTTC
-,TRBJ2-1,TRBV18,many,CASSPRSDQFF,TGTGCCAGCTCACCACGCAGCGACCAGTTCTTC